This TCR beta chain was recorded in a study of PD-1 blockade in classical Hodgkin lymphoma. Time point noted: newly diagnosed, previously untreated cHL patient sample. The study purified CD4+ T cells from thawed PBMCs using magnetic negative selection. The V end was cut by 2 bases, the J end by 5 bases, with 9 bases between. The CDR3 totals 13 residues. Germline V gene sequence: CDR1 MRHNA, CDR2 SNTAGT. Here immunoSEQ multiplex PCR was the method, and the copy in TCRdb shows in-frame clones only, minus some. Seen here are under 35,000 clones, roughly 90% observed once, and the top ten hold 0.35%. Sequencing input: CD4+ T cells from blood. This TCR was sampled from a human donor with classical Hodgkin lymphoma. The chain carries TRBV6-4 and TRBJ1-2; tentatively, D is TRBD1 (6 bases). CDR3 protein: CASSDEGGYGYTF. CDR3 in DNA: TGTGCCAGCAGTGACGAAGGGGGGTATGGCTACACCTTC.